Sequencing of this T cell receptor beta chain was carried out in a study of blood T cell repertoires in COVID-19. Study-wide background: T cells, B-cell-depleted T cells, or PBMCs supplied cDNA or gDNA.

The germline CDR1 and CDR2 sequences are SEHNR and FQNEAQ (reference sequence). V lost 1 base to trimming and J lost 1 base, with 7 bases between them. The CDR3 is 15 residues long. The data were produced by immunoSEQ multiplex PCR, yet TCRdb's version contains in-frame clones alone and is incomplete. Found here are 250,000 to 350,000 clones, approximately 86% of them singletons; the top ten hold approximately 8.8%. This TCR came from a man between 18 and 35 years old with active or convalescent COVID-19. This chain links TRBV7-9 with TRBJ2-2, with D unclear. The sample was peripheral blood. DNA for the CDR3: TGTGCCAGCAGCTTAGATTCCGGGAACACCGGGGAGCTGTTTTTT. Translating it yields CASSLDSGNTGELFF.